This TCR beta chain comes out of a study of T cells in Graves' hyperthyroidism and ophthalmopathy. This clonotype showed up just a few times. CDR1 is SEHNR, CDR2 FQNEAQ, per germline (reference sequence). The V end lost 1 base, the J end lost 4 bases, and 10 bases lay between the germline ends. This CDR3 has 14 amino acids. TCR beta CDR3 regions were amplified from RNA transcripts. In the first-round RT-PCR of the TCR CDR3, the HTBI primer set was used. MiXCR was run by TCRdb on the multiplex PCR reads, yielding one entry per CDR3 protein. The table records roughly 580,000 distinct CDR3 sequences, roughly 13% of them present only once.

Source material: blood. The chain is built from TRBV7-9 and TRBJ1-2, with a possible D match to TRBD1 (5 bases). This receptor was taken from a woman aged 30 to 39 with Graves' hyperthyroidism that later progressed to Graves' ophthalmopathy. CDR3 nucleotides: TGTGCCAGCAGCTTAGGGACACCACTCTATGGCTACACCTTC. Translating gives CASSLGTPLYGYTF.